This T cell receptor beta chain is from a study of blood T cell repertoires in COVID-19. On the study more broadly: COVID-19 samples, acute and convalescent, were from the United States, Italy and Spain.

Everyone who took part was roughly 18 to 89 years old, and they came from 20 to 25 US areas. Cohort allocation depended upon clinical history that participants reported. Per germline, CDR1 GTSNPN and CDR2 SVGIG (reference sequence). Trimming removed 5 bases from V and 6 bases from J; junction bases left unmatched: 12. This CDR3 region has 16 residues. Per the study methods: Reference gene primers were amplified, and this amplification served to estimate nucleated cell counts. Clones were sequenced by immunoSEQ multiplex PCR, and TCRdb holds only the in-frame ones, with some missing. V, J and clone size reflect that table, while D and trimming were determined from the DNA. Of 250,000 to 300,000 clones listed, 80% to 85% are singletons.

The J gene is TRBJ1-6, the V gene TRBV30; 8 bases align to TRBD1. The sequence was collected from a man in his forties who had been exposed to COVID-19. Input material: PBMCs or T cells enriched from blood (not recorded which). The CDR3: CAWGDAGTGFNSPLHF. CDR3 bases: TGTGCCTGGGGAGACGCCGGGACAGGATTTAATTCACCCCTCCACTTT.